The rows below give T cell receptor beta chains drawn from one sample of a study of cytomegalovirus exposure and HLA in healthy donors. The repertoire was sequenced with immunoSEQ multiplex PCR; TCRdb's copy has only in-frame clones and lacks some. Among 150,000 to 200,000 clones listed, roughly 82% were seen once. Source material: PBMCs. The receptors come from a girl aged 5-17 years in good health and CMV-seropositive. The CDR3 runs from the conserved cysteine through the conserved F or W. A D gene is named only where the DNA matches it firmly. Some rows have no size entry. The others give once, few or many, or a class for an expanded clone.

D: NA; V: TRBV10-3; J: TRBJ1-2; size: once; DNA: TGTGCCATCAGCGACTGGGACTATGGCTACACCTTC; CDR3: CAISDWDYGYTF
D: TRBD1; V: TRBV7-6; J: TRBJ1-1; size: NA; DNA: TGTGCCAGCAGCACGGGACAGTACACTGAAGCTTTCTTT; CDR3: CASSTGQYTEAFF
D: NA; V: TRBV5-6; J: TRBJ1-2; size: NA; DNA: TGTGCCAGCAGAGGGGTCAGGGGCTTTTCTAACTATGGCTACACCTTC; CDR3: CASRGVRGFSNYGYTF
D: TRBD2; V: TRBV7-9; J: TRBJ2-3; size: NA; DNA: TGTGCCAGCAGCTTAACCCCCAGACTAGCGGGAGTCTCAGATACGCAGTATTTT; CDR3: CASSLTPRLAGVSDTQYF
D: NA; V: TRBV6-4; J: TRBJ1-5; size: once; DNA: TGTGCCAGCAGTGACGACGGGTCCAATCAGCCCCAGCATTTT; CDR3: CASSDDGSNQPQHF
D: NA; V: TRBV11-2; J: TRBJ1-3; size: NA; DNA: TGTGCCAGCAGCTTAGCTTCCGGGTTAAACACCATATATTTT; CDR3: CASSLASGLNTIYF
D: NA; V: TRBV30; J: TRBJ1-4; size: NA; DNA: TGTGCCTGGCAAGGGACACCAACTAATGAAAAACTGTTTTTT; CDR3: CAWQGTPTNEKLFF
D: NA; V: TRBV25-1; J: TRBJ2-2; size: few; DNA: TGTGCCAGCAGTGTAACGGGGGGCGATTATACGAACACCGGGGAGCTGTTTTTT; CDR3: CASSVTGGDYTNTGELFF
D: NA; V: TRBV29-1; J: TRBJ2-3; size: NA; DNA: TGCAGCGTGGCCCTAGCGTTAAGCACAGATACGCAGTATTTT; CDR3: CSVALALSTDTQYF
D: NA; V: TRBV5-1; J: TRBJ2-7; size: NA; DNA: TGCGCCAGCAGCTCTGGCGCGGGACCTGACTACGAGCAGTACTTC; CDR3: CASSSGAGPDYEQYF
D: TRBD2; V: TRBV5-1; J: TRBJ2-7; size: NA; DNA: TGCGCCAGCAGCTACGGGGGGTCCTACGAGCAGTACTTC; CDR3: CASSYGGSYEQYF
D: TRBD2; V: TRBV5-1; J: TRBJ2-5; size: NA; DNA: TGCGCCAGCAGGGGGACTAGCGGGGGACAAGAGACCCAGTACTTC; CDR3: CASRGTSGGQETQYF
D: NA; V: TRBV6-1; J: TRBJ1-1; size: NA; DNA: TGTGCCAGCAGTGAGTACAGGGCACCATCTGAAGCTTTCTTT; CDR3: CASSEYRAPSEAFF
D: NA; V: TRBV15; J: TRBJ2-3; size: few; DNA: TGTGCCACCAGCAACCTGCGGAGCACAGATACGCAGTATTTT; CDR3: CATSNLRSTDTQYF
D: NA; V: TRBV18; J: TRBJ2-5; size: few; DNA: TGTGCCAGCTCACCAACAAGAGCGGATAACCCCGAAGAGACCCAGTACTTC; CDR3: CASSPTRADNPEETQYF
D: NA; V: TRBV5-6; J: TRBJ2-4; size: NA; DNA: TGTGCCAGCAGCTTAACAGGTCTAGCCAAAAACATTCAGTACTTC; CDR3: CASSLTGLAKNIQYF
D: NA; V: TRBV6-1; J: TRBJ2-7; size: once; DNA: TGTGCCAGCAGTGAAAGCGGATCCAGCTCCTACGAGCAGTACTTC; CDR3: CASSESGSSSYEQYF
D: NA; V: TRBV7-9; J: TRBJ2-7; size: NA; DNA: TGTGCCAGCAGCGGGCCCTCCGCGGGTAACGAGCAGTACTTC; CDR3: CASSGPSAGNEQYF
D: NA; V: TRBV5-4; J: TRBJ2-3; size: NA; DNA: TGTGCCAGCAGCAGGCGGGACAGCCCTAGCACAGATACGCAGTATTTT; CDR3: CASSRRDSPSTDTQYF
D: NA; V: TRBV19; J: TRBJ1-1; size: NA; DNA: TGTGCCAGTAGCAGGAGGGGACCCGACACTGAAGCTTTCTTT; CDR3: CASSRRGPDTEAFF
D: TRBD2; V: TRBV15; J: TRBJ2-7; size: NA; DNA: TGTGCCACCAGCAGAGATCTCCTGTCCTTCACTAGCGGGGGGGTCGCTGAGCAGTACTTC; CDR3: CATSRDLLSFTSGGVAEQYF
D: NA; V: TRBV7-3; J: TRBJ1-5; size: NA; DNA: TGTGCCAGCAGCTTAATTGCAGGCCCCGATCAGCCCCAGCATTTT; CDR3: CASSLIAGPDQPQHF
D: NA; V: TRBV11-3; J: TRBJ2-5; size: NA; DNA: TGTGCCAGCAGCGCCGGGAGCTCGTACCAAGAGACCCAGTACTTC; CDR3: CASSAGSSYQETQYF
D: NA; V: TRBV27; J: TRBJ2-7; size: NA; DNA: TGTGCCAGCAGTTTATTAGGGGTTACCTACGAGCAGTACTTC; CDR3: CASSLLGVTYEQYF
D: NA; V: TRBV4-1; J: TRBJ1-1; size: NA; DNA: TGCGCCAGCAGCTTCGGGGATAAGTCGAACACTGAAGCTTTCTTT; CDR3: CASSFGDKSNTEAFF
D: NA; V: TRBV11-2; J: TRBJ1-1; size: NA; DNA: TGTGCCAGCACCAAGAGGATTGCAAACTACATGAACACTGAAGCTTTCTTT; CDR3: CASTKRIANYMNTEAFF
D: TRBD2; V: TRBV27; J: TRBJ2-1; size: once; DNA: TGTGCCAGCAGCCAGGGACTAGCGGGACTCGTTGAGCAGTTCTTC; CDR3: CASSQGLAGLVEQFF